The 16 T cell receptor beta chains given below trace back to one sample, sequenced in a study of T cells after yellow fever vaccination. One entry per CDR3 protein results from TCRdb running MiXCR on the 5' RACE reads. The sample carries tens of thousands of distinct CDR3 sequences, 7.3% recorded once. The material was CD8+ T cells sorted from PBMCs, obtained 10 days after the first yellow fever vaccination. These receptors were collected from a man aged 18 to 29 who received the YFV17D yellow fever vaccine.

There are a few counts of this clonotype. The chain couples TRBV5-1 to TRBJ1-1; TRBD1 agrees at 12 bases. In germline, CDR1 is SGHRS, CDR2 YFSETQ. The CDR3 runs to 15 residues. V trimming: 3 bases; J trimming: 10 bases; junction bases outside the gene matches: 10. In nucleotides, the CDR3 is TGCGCCAGCAGCTCGTCCCGGGACAGGGGGCTTGGAGCTTTCTTT. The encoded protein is CASSSSRDRGLGAFF.

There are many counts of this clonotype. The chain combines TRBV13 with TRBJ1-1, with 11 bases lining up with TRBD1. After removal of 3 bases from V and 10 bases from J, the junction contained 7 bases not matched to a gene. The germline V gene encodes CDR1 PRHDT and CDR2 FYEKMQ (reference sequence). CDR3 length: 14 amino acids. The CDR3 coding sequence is TGTGCCAGCAGCTTGGGACAGGGGGTCGTAGGAGCTTTCTTT. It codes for CASSLGQGVVGAFF.

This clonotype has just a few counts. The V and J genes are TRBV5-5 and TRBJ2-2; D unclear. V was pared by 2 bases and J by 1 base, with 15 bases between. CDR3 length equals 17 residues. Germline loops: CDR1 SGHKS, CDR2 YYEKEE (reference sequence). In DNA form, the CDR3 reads TGTGCCAGCAGCTTACCTCTGGGGTTGGGGAACACCGGGGAGCTGTTTTTT. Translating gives CASSLPLGLGNTGELFF. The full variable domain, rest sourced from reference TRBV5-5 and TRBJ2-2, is DAGVTQSPTHLIKTRGQQVTLRCSPISGHKSVSWYQQVLGQGPQFIFQYYEKEERGRGNFPDRFSARQFPNYSSELNVNALLLGDSALYLCASSLPLGLGNTGELFFGEGSRLTVL.

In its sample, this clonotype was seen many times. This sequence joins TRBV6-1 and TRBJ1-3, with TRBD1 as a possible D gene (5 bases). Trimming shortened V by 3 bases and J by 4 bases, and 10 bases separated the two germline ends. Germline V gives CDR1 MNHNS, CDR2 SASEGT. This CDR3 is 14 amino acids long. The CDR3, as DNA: TGTGCCAGCAGTGACAGGGATTCAGGAAACACCATATATTTT. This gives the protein CASSDRDSGNTIYF.

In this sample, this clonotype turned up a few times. DNA for the CDR3: TGTGCCAGTACCCCCCGGACAGACAAAGAGACCCAGTACTTC. Translation: CASTPRTDKETQYF. This sequence joins TRBV19 and TRBJ2-5; perhaps TRBD1 as D (6 bases). The CDR3 is 14 amino acids. Trimming removed 7 bases from V and 3 bases from J, with 15 bases in between. Germline loops: CDR1 LNHDA, CDR2 SQIVND (reference sequence). Drawing the rest from reference TRBV19 and TRBJ2-5, the complete variable domain is DGGITQSPKYLFRKEGQNVTLSCEQNLNHDAMYWYRQDPGQGLRLIYYSQIVNDFQKGDIAEGYSVSREKKESFPLTVTSAQKNPTAFYLCASTPRTDKETQYFGPGTRLLVL.

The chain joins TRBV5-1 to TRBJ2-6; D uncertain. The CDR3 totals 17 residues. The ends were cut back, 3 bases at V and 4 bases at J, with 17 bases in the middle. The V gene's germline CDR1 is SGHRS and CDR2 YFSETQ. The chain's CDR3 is CASSSDSGGTGANVLTF. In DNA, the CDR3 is TGCGCCAGCAGCTCTGACTCCGGTGGTACAGGGGCCAACGTCCTGACTTTC.

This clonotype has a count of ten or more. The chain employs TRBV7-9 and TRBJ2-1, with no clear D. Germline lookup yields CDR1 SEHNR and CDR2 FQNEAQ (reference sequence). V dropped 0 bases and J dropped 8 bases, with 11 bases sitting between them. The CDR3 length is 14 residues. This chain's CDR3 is CASSLALNVYEQFF. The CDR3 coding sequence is TGTGCCAGCAGCTTAGCCCTGAATGTCTATGAGCAGTTCTTC.

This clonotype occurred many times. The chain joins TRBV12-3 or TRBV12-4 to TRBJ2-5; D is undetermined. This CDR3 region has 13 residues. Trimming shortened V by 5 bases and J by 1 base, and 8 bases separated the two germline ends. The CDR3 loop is CASSPYLQETQYF. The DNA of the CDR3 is TGTGCCAGCAGTCCTTACCTCCAAGAGACCCAGTACTTC.

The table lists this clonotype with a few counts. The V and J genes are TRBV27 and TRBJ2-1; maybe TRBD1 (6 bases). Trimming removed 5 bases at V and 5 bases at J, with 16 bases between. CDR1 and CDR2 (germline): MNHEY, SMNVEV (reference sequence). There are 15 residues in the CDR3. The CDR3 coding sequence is TGTGCCAGCAGTATAAGGACAGACGGGAACAATGAGCAGTTCTTC. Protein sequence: CASSIRTDGNNEQFF.

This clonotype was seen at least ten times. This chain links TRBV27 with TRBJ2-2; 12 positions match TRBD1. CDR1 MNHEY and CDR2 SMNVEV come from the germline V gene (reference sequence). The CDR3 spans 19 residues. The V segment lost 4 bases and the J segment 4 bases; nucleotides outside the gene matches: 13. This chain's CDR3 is CASSYSPGQGAYGTGELFF. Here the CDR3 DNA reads TGTGCCAGCAGTTACTCCCCGGGACAGGGGGCGTATGGCACCGGGGAGCTGTTTTTT.

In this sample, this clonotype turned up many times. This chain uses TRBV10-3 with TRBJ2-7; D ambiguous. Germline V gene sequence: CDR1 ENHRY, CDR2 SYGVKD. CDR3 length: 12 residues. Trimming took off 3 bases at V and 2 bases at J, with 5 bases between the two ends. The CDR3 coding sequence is TGTGCCATCAGTGATACAACCTACGAGCAGTACTTC. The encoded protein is CAISDTTYEQYF.

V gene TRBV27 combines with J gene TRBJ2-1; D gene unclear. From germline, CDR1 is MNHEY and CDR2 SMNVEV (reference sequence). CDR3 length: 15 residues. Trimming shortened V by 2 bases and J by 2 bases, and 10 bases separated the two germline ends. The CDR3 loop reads CASSLGDGTYNEQFF. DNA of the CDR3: TGTGCCAGCAGTTTAGGGGATGGGACCTACAATGAGCAGTTCTTC.

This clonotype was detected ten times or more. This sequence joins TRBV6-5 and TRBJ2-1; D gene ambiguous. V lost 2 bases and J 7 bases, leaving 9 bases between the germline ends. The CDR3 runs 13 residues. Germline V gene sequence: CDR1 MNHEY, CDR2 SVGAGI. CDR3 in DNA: TGTGCCAGCAGTTACAGCCCTAGGAATGAGCAGTTCTTC. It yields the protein CASSYSPRNEQFF.

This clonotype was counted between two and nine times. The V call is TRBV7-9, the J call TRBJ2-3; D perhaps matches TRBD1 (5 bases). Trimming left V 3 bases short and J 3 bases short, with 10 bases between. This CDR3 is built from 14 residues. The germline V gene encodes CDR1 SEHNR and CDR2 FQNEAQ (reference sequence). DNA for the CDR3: TGTGCCAGCAGCTTCGCAGGGCTGACAGATACGCAGTATTTT. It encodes CASSFAGLTDTQYF.

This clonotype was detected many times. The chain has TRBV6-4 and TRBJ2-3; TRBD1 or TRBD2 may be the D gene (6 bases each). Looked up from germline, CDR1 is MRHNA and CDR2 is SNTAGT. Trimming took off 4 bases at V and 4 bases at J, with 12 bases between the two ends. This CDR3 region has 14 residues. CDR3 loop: CASSVGGQADTQYF. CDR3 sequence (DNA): TGTGCCAGCAGTGTGGGGGGACAAGCAGATACGCAGTATTTT.

The CDR3: CASSLESSYNSPLHF. The CDR3, as DNA: TGTGCCAGCAGTTTAGAGAGCTCCTATAATTCACCCCTCCACTTT. This chain uses TRBV12-3 or TRBV12-4 with TRBJ1-6; no firm D call. The CDR3 contains 15 residues. Trimming left V 1 base short and J 0 bases short, with 4 bases between.